This T cell receptor (beta chain) was captured by sequencing in a study of tumour-infiltrating T cells in Burkitt lymphoma. The wider study: Overall and progression-free survival were predicted by productive clonality.

TCRdb's copy holds only in-frame clones and misses some; the assay was immunoSEQ multiplex PCR. The sample consists of approximately 14,000 clones, 65% to 90% of them appearing once. CDR3 length equals 15 residues. Germline-derived CDR1 and CDR2 are MNHEY and SVGAGI. Deletions cut 4 bases from V and 2 bases from J, with 14 bases between. The TCR comes from a human donor with diffuse large B-cell lymphoma. The chain couples TRBV6-5 to TRBJ1-1; possibly TRBD1 for D (5 bases). Sequenced input: tumor tissue. CDR3 in amino acids: CASSSMTVINTEAFF. As DNA, the CDR3 is TGTGCCAGCAGTTCCATGACAGTCATTAACACTGAAGCTTTCTTT.